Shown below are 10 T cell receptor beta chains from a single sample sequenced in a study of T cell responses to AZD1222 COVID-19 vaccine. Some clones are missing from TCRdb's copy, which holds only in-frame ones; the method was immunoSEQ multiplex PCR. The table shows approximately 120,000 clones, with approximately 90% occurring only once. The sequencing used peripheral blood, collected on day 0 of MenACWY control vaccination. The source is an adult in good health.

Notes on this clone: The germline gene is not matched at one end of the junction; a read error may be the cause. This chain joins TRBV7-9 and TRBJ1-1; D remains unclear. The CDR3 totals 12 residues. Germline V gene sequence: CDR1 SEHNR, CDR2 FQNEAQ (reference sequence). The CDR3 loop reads CASSLAVAEAFF. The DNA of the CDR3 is TGTGCCAGCAGCCTAGCGGTGGCTGAAGCTTTCTTT.

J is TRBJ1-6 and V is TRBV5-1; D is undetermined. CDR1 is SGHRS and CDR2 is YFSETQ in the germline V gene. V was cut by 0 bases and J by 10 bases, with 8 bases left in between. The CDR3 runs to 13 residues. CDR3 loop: CASSLAGRSPLHF. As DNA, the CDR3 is TGCGCCAGCAGCTTGGCGGGCCGGTCACCCCTCCACTTT.

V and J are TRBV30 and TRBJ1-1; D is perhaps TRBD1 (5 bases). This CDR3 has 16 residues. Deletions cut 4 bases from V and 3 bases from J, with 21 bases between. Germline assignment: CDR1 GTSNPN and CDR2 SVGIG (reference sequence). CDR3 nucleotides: TGTGCCTGGAACCGGGACTCCTTTAATTCGGACACTGAAGCTTTCTTT. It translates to CAWNRDSFNSDTEAFF.

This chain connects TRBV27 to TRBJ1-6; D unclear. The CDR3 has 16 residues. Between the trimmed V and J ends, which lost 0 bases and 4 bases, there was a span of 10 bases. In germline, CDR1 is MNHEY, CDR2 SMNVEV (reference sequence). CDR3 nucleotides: TGTGCCAGCAGTTTATCGGACGCGGGATATAATTCACCCCTCCACTTT. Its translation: CASSLSDAGYNSPLHF.

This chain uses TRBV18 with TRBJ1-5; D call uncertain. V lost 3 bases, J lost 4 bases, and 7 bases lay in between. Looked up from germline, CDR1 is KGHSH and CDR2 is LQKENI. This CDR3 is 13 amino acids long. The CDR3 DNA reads TGTGCCAGCTCACCTGGGGTTAATCAGCCCCAGCATTTT. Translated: CASSPGVNQPQHF.

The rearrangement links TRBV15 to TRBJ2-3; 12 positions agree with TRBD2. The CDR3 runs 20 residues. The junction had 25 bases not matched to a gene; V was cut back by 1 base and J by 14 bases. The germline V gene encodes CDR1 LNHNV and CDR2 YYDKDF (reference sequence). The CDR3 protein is CATSRGSPEWDTSGRNGWYF. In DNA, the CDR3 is TGTGCCACCAGCAGAGGGTCCCCTGAGTGGGACACTAGCGGGAGGAACGGGTGGTATTTT.

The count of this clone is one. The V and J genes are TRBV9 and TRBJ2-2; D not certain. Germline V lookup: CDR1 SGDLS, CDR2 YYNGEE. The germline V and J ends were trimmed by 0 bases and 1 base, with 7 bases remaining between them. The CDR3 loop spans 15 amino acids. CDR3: CASSVGWGNTGELFF. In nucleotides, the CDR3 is TGTGCCAGCAGCGTAGGGTGGGGGAACACCGGGGAGCTGTTTTTT.

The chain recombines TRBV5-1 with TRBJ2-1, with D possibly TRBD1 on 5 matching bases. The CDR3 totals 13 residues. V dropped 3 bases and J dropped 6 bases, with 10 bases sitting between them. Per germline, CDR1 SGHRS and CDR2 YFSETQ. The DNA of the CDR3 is TGCGCCAGCAGCTCTCAGGGTTTCAATGAGCAGTTCTTC. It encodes CASSSQGFNEQFF. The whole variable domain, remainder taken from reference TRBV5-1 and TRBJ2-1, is KAGVTQTPRYLIKTRGQQVTLSCSPISGHRSVSWYQQTPGQGLQFLFEYFSETQRNKGNFPGRFSGRQFSNSRSEMNVSTLELGDSALYLCASSSQGFNEQFFGPGTRLTVL.

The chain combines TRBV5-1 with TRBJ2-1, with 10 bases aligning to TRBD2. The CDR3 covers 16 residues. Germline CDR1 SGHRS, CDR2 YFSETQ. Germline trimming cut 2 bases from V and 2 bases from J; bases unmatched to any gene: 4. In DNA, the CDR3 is TGCGCCAGCAGCTTAACTAGCGGGGATCCCTACAATGAGCAGTTCTTC. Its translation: CASSLTSGDPYNEQFF.

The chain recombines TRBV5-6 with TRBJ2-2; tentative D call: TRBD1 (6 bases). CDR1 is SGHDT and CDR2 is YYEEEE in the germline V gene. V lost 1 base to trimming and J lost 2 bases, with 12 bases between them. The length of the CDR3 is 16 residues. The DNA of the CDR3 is TGTGCCAGCAGCTTGAATTGGGGACAAAACACCGGGGAGCTGTTTTTT. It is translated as CASSLNWGQNTGELFF.